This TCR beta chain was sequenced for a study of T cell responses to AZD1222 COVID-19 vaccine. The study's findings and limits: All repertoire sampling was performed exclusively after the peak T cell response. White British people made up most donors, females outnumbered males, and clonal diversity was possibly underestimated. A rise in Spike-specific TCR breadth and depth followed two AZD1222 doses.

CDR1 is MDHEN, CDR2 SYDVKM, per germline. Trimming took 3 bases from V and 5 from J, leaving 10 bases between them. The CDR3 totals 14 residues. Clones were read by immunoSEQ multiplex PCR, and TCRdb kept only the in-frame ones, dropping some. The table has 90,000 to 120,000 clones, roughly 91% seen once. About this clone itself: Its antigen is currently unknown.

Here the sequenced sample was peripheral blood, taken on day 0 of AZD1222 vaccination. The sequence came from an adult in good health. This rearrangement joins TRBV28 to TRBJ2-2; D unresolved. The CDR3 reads CASSFPGRTGELFF. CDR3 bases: TGTGCCAGCAGTTTCCCAGGACGGACCGGGGAGCTGTTTTTT.